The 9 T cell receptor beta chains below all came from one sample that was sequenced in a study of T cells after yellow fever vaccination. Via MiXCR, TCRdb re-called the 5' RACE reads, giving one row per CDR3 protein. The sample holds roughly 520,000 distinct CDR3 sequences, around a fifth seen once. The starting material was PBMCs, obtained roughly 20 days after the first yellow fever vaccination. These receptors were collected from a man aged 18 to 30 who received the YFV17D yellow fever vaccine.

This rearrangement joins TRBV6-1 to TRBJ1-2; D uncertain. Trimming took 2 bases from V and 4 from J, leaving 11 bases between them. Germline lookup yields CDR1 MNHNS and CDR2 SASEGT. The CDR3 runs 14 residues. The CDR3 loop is CASSEPGRFYGYTF. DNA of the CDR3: TGTGCCAGCAGTGAACCCGGGAGGTTCTATGGCTACACCTTC.

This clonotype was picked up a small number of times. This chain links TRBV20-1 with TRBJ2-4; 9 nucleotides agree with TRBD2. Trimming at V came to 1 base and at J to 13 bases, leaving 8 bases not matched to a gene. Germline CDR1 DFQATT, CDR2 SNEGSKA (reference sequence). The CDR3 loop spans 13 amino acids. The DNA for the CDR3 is TGCAGTGCTAGAGGTTCTAGCGGGGCGAAGCAGTACTTC. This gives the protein CSARGSSGAKQYF.

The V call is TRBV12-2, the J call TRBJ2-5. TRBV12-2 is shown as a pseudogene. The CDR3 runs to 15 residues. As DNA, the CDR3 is TGTGCAAGTCGCTTTTGTCAGGGGTTCGAAGGGACCCAGTACTTC. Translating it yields CASRFCQGFEGTQYF.

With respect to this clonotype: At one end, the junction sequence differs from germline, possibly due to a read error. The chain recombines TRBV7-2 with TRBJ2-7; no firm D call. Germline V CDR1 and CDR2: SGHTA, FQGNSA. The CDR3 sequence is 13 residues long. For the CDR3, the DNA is TGTGCCAGCAGCTTCCTAATACCCGGTACTGAGCACTTC. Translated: CASSFLIPGTEHF.

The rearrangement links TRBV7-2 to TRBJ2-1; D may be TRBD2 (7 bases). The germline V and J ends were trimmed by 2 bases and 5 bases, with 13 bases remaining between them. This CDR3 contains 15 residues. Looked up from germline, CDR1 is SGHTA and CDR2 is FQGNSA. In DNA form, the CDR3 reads TGTGCCAGCAGCTTAATTGTGGGGGGGCACAATGAGCAGTTCTTC. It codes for CASSLIVGGHNEQFF.

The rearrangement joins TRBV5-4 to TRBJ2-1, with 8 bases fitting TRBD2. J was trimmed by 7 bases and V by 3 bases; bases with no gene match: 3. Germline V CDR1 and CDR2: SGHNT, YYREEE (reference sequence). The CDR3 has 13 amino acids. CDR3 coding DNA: TGTGCCAGCAGCTGGACTAGCCAAAATGAGCAGTTCTTC. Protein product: CASSWTSQNEQFF. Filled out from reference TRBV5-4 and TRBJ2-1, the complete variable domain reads ETGVTQSPTHLIKTRGQQVTLRCSSQSGHNTVSWYQQALGQGPQFIFQYYREEENGRGNFPPRFSGLQFPNYSSELNVNALELDDSALYLCASSWTSQNEQFFGPGTRLTVL.

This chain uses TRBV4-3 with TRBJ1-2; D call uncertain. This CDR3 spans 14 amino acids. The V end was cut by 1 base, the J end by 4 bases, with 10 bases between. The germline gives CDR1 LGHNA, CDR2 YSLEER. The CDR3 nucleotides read TGCGCCAGCAGCCAAGTGCCGTCAGGCTATGGCTACACCTTC. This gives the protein CASSQVPSGYGYTF.

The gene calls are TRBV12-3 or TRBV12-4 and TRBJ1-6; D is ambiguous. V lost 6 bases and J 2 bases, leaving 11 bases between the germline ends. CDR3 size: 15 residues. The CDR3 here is CASRAGGAYNSPLHF. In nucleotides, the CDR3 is TGTGCCAGCAGAGCCGGTGGCGCCTATAATTCACCCCTCCACTTT.

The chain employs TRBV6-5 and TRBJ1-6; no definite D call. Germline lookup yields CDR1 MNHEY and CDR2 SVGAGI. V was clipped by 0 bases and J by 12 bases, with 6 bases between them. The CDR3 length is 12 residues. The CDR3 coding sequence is TGTGCCAGCAGTTACTCGCGAGGACCCCTCCACTTT. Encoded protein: CASSYSRGPLHF.